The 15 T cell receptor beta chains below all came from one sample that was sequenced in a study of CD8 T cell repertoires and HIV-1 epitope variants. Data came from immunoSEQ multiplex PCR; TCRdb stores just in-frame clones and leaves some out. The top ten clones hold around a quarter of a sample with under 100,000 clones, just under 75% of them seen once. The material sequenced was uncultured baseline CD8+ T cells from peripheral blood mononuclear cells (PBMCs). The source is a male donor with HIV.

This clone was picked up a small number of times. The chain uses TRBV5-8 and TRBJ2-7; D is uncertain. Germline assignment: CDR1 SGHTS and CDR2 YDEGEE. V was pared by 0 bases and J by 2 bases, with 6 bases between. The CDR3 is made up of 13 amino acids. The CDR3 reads CASSLEVTYEQYF. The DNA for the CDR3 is TGTGCCAGCAGCTTGGAGGTAACCTACGAGCAGTACTTC. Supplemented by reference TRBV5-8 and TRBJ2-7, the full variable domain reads EAGVTQSPTHLIKTRGQQATLRCSPISGHTSVYWYQQALGLGLQFLLWYDEGEERNRGNFPPRFSGRQFPNYSSELNVNALELEDSALYLCASSLEVTYEQYFGPGTRLTVT.

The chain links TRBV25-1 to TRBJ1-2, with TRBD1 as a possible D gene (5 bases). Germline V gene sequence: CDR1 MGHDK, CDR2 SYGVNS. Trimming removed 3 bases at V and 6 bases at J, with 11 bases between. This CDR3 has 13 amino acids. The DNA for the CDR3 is TGTGCCAGCAGTGACAGGGATATCGATGGCTACACCTTC. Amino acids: CASSDRDIDGYTF.

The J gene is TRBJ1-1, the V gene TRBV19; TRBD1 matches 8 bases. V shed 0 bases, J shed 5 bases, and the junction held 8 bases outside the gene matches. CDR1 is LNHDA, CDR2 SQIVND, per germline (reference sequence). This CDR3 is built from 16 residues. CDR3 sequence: CASSIDQRQGNTEAFF. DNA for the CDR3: TGTGCCAGTAGTATAGATCAGAGACAGGGGAATACTGAAGCTTTCTTT.

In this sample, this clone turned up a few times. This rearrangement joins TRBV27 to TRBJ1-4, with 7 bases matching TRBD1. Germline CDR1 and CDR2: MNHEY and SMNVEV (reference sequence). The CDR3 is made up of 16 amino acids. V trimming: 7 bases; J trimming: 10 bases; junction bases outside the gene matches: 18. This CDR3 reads CASTKREGAGTGKLFF. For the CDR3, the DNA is TGTGCCAGCACCAAGCGGGAGGGGGCTGGGACGGGAAAACTGTTTTTT. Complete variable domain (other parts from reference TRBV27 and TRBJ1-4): EAQVTQNPRYLITVTGKKLTVTCSQNMNHEYMSWYRQDPGLGLRQIYYSMNVEVTDKGDVPEGYKVSRKEKRNFPLILESPSPNQTSLYFCASTKREGAGTGKLFFGSGTQLSVL.

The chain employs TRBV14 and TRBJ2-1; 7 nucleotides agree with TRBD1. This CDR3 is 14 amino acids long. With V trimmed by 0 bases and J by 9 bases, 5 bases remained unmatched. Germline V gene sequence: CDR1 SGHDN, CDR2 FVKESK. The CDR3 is CASSQDLGQVEQFF. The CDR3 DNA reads TGTGCCAGCAGCCAAGATCTCGGACAGGTTGAGCAGTTCTTC.

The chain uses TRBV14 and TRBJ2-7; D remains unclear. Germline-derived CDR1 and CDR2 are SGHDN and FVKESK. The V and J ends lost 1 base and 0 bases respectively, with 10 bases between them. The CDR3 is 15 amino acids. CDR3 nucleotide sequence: TGTGCCAGCAGCCAAGTTGTGGCGAACTCCTACGAGCAGTACTTC. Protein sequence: CASSQVVANSYEQYF.

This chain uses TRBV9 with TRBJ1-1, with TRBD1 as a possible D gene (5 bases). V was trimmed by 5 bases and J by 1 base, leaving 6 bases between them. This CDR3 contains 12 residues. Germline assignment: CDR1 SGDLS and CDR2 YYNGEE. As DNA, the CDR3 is TGTGCCAGCAGTGGGGCGAACACTGAAGCTTTCTTT. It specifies CASSGANTEAFF.

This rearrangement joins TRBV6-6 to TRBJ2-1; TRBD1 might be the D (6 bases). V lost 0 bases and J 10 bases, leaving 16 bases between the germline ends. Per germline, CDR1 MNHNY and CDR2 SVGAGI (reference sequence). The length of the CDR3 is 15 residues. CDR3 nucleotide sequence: TGTGCCAGCAGTTACTCATCAAGGGGGTCCGGGGAGCAGTTCTTC. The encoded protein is CASSYSSRGSGEQFF.

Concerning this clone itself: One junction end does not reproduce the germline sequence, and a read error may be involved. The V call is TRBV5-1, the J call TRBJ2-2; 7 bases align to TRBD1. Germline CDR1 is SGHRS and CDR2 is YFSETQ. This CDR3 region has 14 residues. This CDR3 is CASKLGQNSGELFF. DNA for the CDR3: TGCGCCAGCAAGTTGGGACAGAACTCCGGGGAGCTGTTTTTT.

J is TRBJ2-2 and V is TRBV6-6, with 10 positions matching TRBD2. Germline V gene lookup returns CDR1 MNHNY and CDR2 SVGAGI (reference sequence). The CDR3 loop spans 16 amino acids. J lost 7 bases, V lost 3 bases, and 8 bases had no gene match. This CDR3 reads CASSYVAGGRGGELFF. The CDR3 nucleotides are TGTGCCAGCAGTTATGTAGCGGGGGGCCGTGGCGGGGAGCTGTTTTTT.

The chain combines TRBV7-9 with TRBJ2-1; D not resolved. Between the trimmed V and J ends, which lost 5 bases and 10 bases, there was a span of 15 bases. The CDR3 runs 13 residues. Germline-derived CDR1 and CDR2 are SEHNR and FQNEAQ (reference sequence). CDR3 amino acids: CASSPELTGEQFF. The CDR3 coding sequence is TGTGCCAGCAGCCCCGAACTAACGGGCGAGCAGTTCTTC.

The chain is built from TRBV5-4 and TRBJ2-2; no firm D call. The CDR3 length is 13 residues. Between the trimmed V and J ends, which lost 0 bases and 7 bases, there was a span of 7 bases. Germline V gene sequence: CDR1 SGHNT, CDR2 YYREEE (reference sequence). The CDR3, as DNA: TGTGCCAGCAGCTTGGACATTCACGGGGAGCTGTTTTTT. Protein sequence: CASSLDIHGELFF.

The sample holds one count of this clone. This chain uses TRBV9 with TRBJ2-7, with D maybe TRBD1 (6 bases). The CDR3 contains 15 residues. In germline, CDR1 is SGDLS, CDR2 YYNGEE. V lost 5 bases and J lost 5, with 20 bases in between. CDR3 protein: CASSPPGHGVDEQYF. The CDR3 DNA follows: TGTGCCAGCAGTCCGCCGGGACACGGGGTCGACGAGCAGTACTTC.

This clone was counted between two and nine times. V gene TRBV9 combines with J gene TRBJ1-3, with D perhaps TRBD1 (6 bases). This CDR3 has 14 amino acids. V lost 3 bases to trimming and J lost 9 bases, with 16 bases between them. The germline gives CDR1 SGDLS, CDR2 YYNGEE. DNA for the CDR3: TGTGCCAGCAGCGGGGGGACATATCCAAGCACCATATATTTT. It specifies CASSGGTYPSTIYF. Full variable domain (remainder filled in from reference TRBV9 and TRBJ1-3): DSGVTQTPKHLITATGQRVTLRCSPRSGDLSVYWYQQSLDQGLQFLIQYYNGEERAKGNILERFSAQQFPDLHSELNLSSLELGDSALYFCASSGGTYPSTIYFGEGSWLTVV.

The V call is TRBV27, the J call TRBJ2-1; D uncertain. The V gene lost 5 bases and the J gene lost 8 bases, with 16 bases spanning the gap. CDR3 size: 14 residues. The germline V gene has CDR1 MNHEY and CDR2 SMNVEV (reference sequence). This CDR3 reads CASSLGHQRDEQFF. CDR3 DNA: TGTGCCAGCAGTCTCGGGCACCAAAGGGATGAGCAGTTCTTC.